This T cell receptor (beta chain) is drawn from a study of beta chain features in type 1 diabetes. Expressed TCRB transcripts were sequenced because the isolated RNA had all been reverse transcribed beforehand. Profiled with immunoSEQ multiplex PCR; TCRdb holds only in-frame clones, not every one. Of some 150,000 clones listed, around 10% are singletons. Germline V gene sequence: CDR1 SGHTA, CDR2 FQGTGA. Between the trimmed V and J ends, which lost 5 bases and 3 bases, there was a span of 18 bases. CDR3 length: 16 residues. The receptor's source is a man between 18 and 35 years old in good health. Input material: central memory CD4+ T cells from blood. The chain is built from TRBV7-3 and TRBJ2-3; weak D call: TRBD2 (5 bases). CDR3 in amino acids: CASSRISGSGTDTQYF. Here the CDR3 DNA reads TGTGCCAGCAGCCGGATATCTGGGAGTGGTACAGATACGCAGTATTTT.